This T cell receptor (beta chain) was identified during a study of CD8+ T cells in alopecia areata. Whole-study results and caveats: Affected scalp, especially in alopecia totalis/universalis, had a higher clonality than normal scalp did.

The treatment: oral pan-JAK inhibitor, 5-10 mg twice daily. Sorting separated CD4+ and CD8+ T cells out of PBMCs. In each case, RNA was isolated and then reverse transcribed into cDNA as the sequencing template. Some clones are missing from TCRdb's copy, which holds only in-frame ones; the method was immunoSEQ multiplex PCR. The sample consists of roughly 210,000 clones, 40% to 45% of them appearing once. Comments on this clone: Its specificity is unknown.

The CDR3 loop spans 14 amino acids. Trimming pared 4 bases from V and 2 bases from J, leaving 8 bases between. CDR1 and CDR2 from the germline V gene are MGHDK and SYGVNS. The chain joins TRBV25-1 to TRBJ2-2; D unclear. The specimen comprised CD4+ T cells sorted from blood, sampled at approximately week 39, from a patient treated with tofacitinib. This TCR derives from a human donor with alopecia areata. CDR3 sequence reads: CASSGQSNTGELFF. The CDR3 region has the DNA TGTGCCAGCAGTGGGCAGTCCAACACCGGGGAGCTGTTTTTT. Using reference TRBV25-1 and TRBJ2-2 for the parts outside the CDR3, the full variable domain is EADIYQTPRYLVIGTGKKITLECSQTMGHDKMYWYQQDPGMELHLIHYSYGVNSTEKGDLSSESTVSRIRTEHFPLTLESARPSHTSQYLCASSGQSNTGELFFGEGSRLTVL.